A selection of T cell receptor beta chains follows, all from one sample in a study of blood T cell repertoires in COVID-19. The table came from immunoSEQ multiplex PCR; TCRdb's copy has only in-frame clones and leaves some out. The repertoire has roughly 200,000 clones, 75% to 90% of them found once; the top ten carry approximately 2.3%. The sample consisted of PBMCs or T cells enriched from blood (not recorded which). The source is a woman aged 40-49 years with acute COVID-19. Both conserved end residues are part of each CDR3. D genes are given only for firm matches. Rows give clone size only sometimes, using once, few, many, or a class for an expanded clone.

v_gene	j_gene	len	abundance	d_gene	CDR3aa	CDR3nt
TRBV13	TRBJ1-2	14	-	-	CASSLGQGGYGYTF	TGTGCCAGCAGCTTAGGGCAGGGTGGCTATGGCTACACCTTC
TRBV3-1/TRBV3-2	TRBJ2-5	15	-	TRBD2	CASNLRTSGRETQYF	TGTGCCAGCAACCTTCGGACTAGCGGGAGGGAGACCCAGTACTTC
TRBV4-2	TRBJ2-1	17	-	-	CASSQRLAGSSYNEQFF	TGTGCCAGCAGCCAAAGGTTGGCGGGGTCCTCCTACAATGAGCAGTTCTTC
TRBV19	TRBJ1-1	13	-	TRBD1	CASTAGGASEAFF	TGTGCCAGTACCGCAGGGGGCGCCTCTGAAGCTTTCTTT
TRBV7-6	TRBJ2-5	15	-	-	CASSPTAGLQETQYF	TGTGCCAGCAGCCCGACCGCGGGGTTACAAGAGACCCAGTACTTC
TRBV19	TRBJ1-2	15	-	TRBD1	CASRPGGAPNYGYTF	TGTGCCAGTAGGCCAGGGGGCGCGCCAAACTATGGCTACACCTTC
TRBV5-4	TRBJ1-1	16	-	-	CASSSTPTVRNTEAFF	TGTGCCAGCAGCTCGACACCGACGGTTAGGAACACTGAAGCTTTCTTT
TRBV28	TRBJ2-7	17	-	TRBD1	CASSPPVGTGETYEQYF	TGTGCCAGCAGTCCGCCCGTGGGGACAGGGGAGACCTACGAGCAGTACTTC
TRBV18	TRBJ2-2	16	-	-	CASYPGPAKNTGELFF	TGTGCCAGCTACCCCGGCCCAGCGAAGAACACCGGGGAGCTGTTTTTT
TRBV7-2	TRBJ2-5	17	-	-	CASSLVGGLGGQETQYF	TGTGCCAGCAGCTTAGTAGGAGGGCTCGGGGGACAAGAGACCCAGTACTTC
TRBV5-1	TRBJ2-3	16	once	TRBD2	CASSFSTSGGQNTQYF	TGCGCCAGCAGCTTTAGTACTAGCGGGGGGCAAAATACGCAGTATTTT
TRBV25-1	TRBJ2-1	16	-	-	CASSEWGLGSYNEQFF	TGTGCCAGCAGTGAATGGGGTCTTGGGAGCTACAATGAGCAGTTCTTC
TRBV6-2/TRBV6-3	TRBJ2-2	14	-	-	CASSLDGHLGELFF	TGTGCCAGCAGTTTGGACGGACATCTCGGGGAGCTGTTTTTT
TRBV6-2/TRBV6-3	TRBJ1-1	15	-	-	CASSYFPGANTEAFF	TGTGCCAGCAGTTACTTCCCAGGGGCCAACACTGAAGCTTTCTTT
TRBV28	TRBJ2-2	16	-	TRBD2	CASSQTSGGSARELFF	TGTGCCAGCAGTCAGACTAGCGGGGGTTCTGCTCGGGAGCTGTTTTTT
TRBV2	TRBJ2-7	11	-	-	CASSEASEQYF	TGTGCCAGCAGTGAAGCCTCCGAGCAGTACTTC
TRBV4-3	TRBJ1-3	18	-	TRBD1	CASSHLTFGQGAGNTIYF	TGCGCCAGCAGCCACCTAACATTCGGACAGGGAGCCGGAAACACCATATATTTT
TRBV11-2	TRBJ2-3	15	-	TRBD2	CASSSGVAGGSTQYF	TGTGCCAGCAGCTCGGGGGTAGCGGGAGGTTCTACGCAGTATTTT
TRBV27	TRBJ2-3	18	-	TRBD2	CASSSRLQRGTSTDTQYF	TGTGCCAGCAGTTCTCGCCTCCAGCGGGGCACTAGCACAGATACGCAGTATTTT
TRBV9	TRBJ2-1	14	-	-	CASSVAQGYNEQFF	TGTGCCAGCAGCGTAGCACAGGGTTACAATGAGCAGTTCTTC
TRBV7-2	TRBJ2-1	13	-	-	CASSYAGYNEQFF	TGTGCCAGCAGCTATGCGGGCTACAATGAGCAGTTCTTC